The sequence of this T cell receptor beta chain was determined in a study of T cells after yellow fever vaccination. Using its own MiXCR run on the 5' RACE reads, TCRdb lists one record per CDR3 protein. The sample records 30,000 or so distinct CDR3 sequences, roughly 6.1% being singletons. Germline assignment: CDR1 SGHVS and CDR2 FQNEAQ. The junction had 5 bases not matched to a gene; V was cut back by 4 bases and J by 2 bases. CDR3 length equals 16 residues. The V gene is TRBV7-8, the J gene TRBJ2-3; 11 bases map to TRBD2. The TCR sequence derives from a man aged 25 to 40 who received the YFV17D yellow fever vaccine. Sample: PBMCs, either bulk or a sorted T-cell subset (CD4+, CD8+, memory, or dextramer-sorted; not recorded which), taken on the day of the yellow fever booster vaccination. CDR3 nucleotides: TGTGCCAGCAGCTCCACTAGCGGGAGATTCACAGATACGCAGTATTTT. Translating it yields CASSSTSGRFTDTQYF.